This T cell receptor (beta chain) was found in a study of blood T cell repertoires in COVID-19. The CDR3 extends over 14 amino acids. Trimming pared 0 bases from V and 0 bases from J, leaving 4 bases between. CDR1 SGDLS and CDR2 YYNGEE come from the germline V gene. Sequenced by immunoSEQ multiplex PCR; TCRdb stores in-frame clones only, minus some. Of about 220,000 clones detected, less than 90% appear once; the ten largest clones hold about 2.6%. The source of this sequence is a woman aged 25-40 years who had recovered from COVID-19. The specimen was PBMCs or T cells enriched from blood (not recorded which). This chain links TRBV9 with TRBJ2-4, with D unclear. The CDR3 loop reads CASSVDLAKNIQYF. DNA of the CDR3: TGTGCCAGCAGCGTAGATCTAGCCAAAAACATTCAGTACTTC.